A single sample is the source of the 25 T cell receptor beta chains below, sequenced in a study of blood T cell repertoires in COVID-19. Repertoires were generated with immunoSEQ multiplex PCR, while TCRdb's copy carries only in-frame clones and drops some. The sample lists hundreds of thousands of clones, 83% occurring once. The sequenced material came from peripheral blood. The receptor source for this set is a woman between 45 and 60 years old who had recovered from COVID-19.

This rearrangement joins TRBV18 to TRBJ1-1; no clear D. This CDR3 is built from 14 residues. Germline V gene sequence: CDR1 KGHSH, CDR2 LQKENI. V dropped 3 bases and J dropped 3 bases, with 11 bases sitting between them. The CDR3 DNA follows: TGTGCCAGCTCACCCCCCAGTGCTTACACTGAAGCTTTCTTT. Translating gives CASSPPSAYTEAFF.

V is TRBV20-1 and J is TRBJ2-5, with a tentative D call TRBD1 (6 bases). Trimming cost V 8 bases and J 7 bases, with 14 bases left between them. Germline assignment: CDR1 DFQATT and CDR2 SNEGSKA (reference sequence). This CDR3 is built from 11 residues. The CDR3 here is CSYGSRGTQYF. Written as DNA, the CDR3 is TGCAGTTACGGGTCCAGGGGGACCCAGTACTTC.

CDR3 DNA sequence: TGCGCCAGCACGTCCGGGACACCTAATGAAAAACTGTTTTTT. Protein: CASTSGTPNEKLFF. The V and J genes are TRBV5-1 and TRBJ1-4; D is perhaps TRBD1 (6 bases). V lost 6 bases and J 3 bases, leaving 12 bases between the germline ends. This CDR3 has 14 amino acids. The germline gives CDR1 SGHRS, CDR2 YFSETQ.

This clone was observed a single time. V gene TRBV27 combines with J gene TRBJ2-5, with 9 positions matching TRBD1. The germline gives CDR1 MNHEY, CDR2 SMNVEV (reference sequence). CDR3 length equals 14 residues. The V segment lost 6 bases and the J segment 5 bases; nucleotides outside the gene matches: 7. This chain's CDR3 is CASRRQGVMETQYF. CDR3 sequence (DNA): TGTGCCAGCAGACGACAGGGGGTGATGGAGACCCAGTACTTC.

This clone was detected only once. The CDR3: CASSYSWTGTGELFF. As DNA, the CDR3 is TGTGCCAGCAGTTACTCGTGGACGGGAACCGGGGAGCTGTTTTTT. The J gene is TRBJ2-2, the V gene TRBV6-5; possible D gene TRBD2, 5 bases. Germline values: CDR1 MNHEY, CDR2 SVGAGI. Trimming removed 0 bases from V and 5 bases from J, with 10 bases in between. The CDR3 has 15 residues.

This clone occurred once. This rearrangement joins TRBV7-2 to TRBJ2-4; no definite D call. Germline V lookup: CDR1 SGHTA, CDR2 FQGNSA. This CDR3 spans 14 amino acids. V was cut by 3 bases and J by 5 bases, with 11 bases left in between. The chain's CDR3 is CASSFQRGQNIQYF. The CDR3 nucleotides read TGTGCCAGCAGCTTCCAACGCGGTCAAAACATTCAGTACTTC.

The genes are TRBV10-1 and TRBJ1-1; 7 nucleotides agree with TRBD1. Trimming took 0 bases from V and 4 from J; bases not matched to a gene: 5. This CDR3 contains 15 residues. Germline CDR1 is WNHNN and CDR2 is SYGVQD (reference sequence). The CDR3 DNA follows: TGCGCCAGCAGTGAGTCTAGGGGGCAGGCCACTGAAGCTTTCTTT. Protein product: CASSESRGQATEAFF.

The chain employs TRBV5-1 and TRBJ2-1; D not resolved. V was cut by 0 bases and J by 9 bases, with 13 bases left in between. The CDR3 extends over 14 amino acids. Germline CDR1 reads SGHRS; CDR2 reads YFSETQ. CDR3 nucleotides: TGCGCCAGCAGCTTGGCCGAGCCGATTGTTGAGCAGTTCTTC. The encoded protein is CASSLAEPIVEQFF.

The genes are TRBV6-2 or TRBV6-3 and TRBJ2-7; tentative D call: TRBD2 (7 bases). CDR3 length equals 16 residues. Germline V gives CDR1 MNHEY, CDR2 SVGEGT. V lost 0 bases and J lost 3, with 15 bases in between. The CDR3 reads CASSYSSGGKSYEQYF. In DNA, the CDR3 is TGTGCCAGCAGTTACTCATCGGGGGGCAAAAGCTACGAGCAGTACTTC.

This clone was observed a few times. V and J are TRBV27 and TRBJ1-2, with D possibly being TRBD1 (6 bases). The germline V gene encodes CDR1 MNHEY and CDR2 SMNVEV (reference sequence). The CDR3 extends over 14 amino acids. V lost 5 bases and J lost 8, with 18 bases in between. CDR3 in DNA: TGTGCCAGCAGTAACCCGACAGGAGTCGGCGGCTACACCTTC. It is translated as CASSNPTGVGGYTF.

The J gene is TRBJ2-7, the V gene TRBV9, with 8 bases matching TRBD2. Unmatched junction bases numbered 8, after V lost 0 bases and J lost 6 bases. The germline gives CDR1 SGDLS, CDR2 YYNGEE. The CDR3 totals 15 residues. The CDR3 reads CASSVDTGGQREQYF. Here the CDR3 DNA reads TGTGCCAGCAGCGTAGATACGGGGGGGCAGCGCGAGCAGTACTTC.

The chain links TRBV7-2 to TRBJ2-7; no clear D gene. The CDR3 is 14 amino acids. The germline gives CDR1 SGHTA, CDR2 FQGNSA. With 1 base removed from V and 0 bases from J, the gap between germline ends came to 7 bases. Written as DNA, the CDR3 is TGTGCCAGCAGCTTAGACCCCAGCTCCTACGAGCAGTACTTC. It yields the protein CASSLDPSSYEQYF.

This chain joins TRBV9 and TRBJ2-2; possible D gene TRBD2, 5 bases. The CDR3 is made up of 15 amino acids. V shed 4 bases and J shed 1 base, with 11 bases lying between them. Germline CDR1 and CDR2: SGDLS and YYNGEE. This chain's CDR3 is CASSSWTGNTGELFF. The CDR3, as DNA: TGTGCCAGCAGCTCCTGGACTGGGAACACCGGGGAGCTGTTTTTT.

The J gene is TRBJ1-2, the V gene TRBV7-3, with TRBD1 matching 7 bases. The CDR3 spans 13 residues. CDR1 and CDR2 (germline): SGHTA, FQGTGA. The V segment lost 5 bases and the J segment 2 bases; nucleotides outside the gene matches: 2. In DNA, the CDR3 is TGTGCCAGCAGCCTGGGACAGAACTATGGCTACACCTTC. Its translation is CASSLGQNYGYTF.

The rearrangement joins TRBV2 to TRBJ2-2, with 8 bases lining up with TRBD2. The CDR3 runs 17 residues. Germline-derived CDR1 and CDR2 are SNHLY and FYNNEI. V shed 2 bases and J 5 bases; nucleotides not matched to a gene: 10. CDR3 protein: CASSEKGSQRGTGELFF. The CDR3, as DNA: TGTGCCAGCAGTGAAAAGGGGTCCCAGCGGGGGACCGGGGAGCTGTTTTTT.

The chain carries TRBV3-1 (or the pseudogene TRBV3-2) and TRBJ2-3; 9 bases align to TRBD2. Germline V gene sequence: CDR1 LGHDT, CDR2 YNNKEL (reference sequence). This CDR3 has 17 residues. The trim removed 5 bases at V and 0 bases at J, leaving 9 bases unmatched. The CDR3 nucleotides read TGTGCCAGCAGCTATTGTAGCGGGAGCTTCAGCACAGATACGCAGTATTTT. It codes for CASSYCSGSFSTDTQYF.

The V gene is TRBV6-1, the J gene TRBJ2-3; D unclear. The V gene lost 2 bases and the J gene lost 1 base, with 10 bases spanning the gap. Per the germline V gene, CDR1 is MNHNS and CDR2 is SASEGT. CDR3 size: 15 residues. The CDR3 loop reads CASSELTWGTDTQYF. CDR3 nucleotides: TGTGCCAGCAGTGAATTGACATGGGGCACAGATACGCAGTATTTT.

The chain has TRBV11-3 and TRBJ1-6; D is ambiguous. The CDR3 runs 13 residues. Trimming took 1 base from V and 8 from J, leaving 6 bases between them. Looked up from germline, CDR1 is SGHNT and CDR2 is YENEEA. CDR3 residues: CASSLVPDSPLHF. The CDR3 DNA reads TGTGCCAGCAGCTTAGTCCCAGATTCACCCCTCCACTTT.

The chain carries TRBV30 and TRBJ2-1; no clear D gene. Germline lookup yields CDR1 GTSNPN and CDR2 SVGIG (reference sequence). V was cut by 0 bases and J by 2 bases, with 8 bases left in between. The CDR3 is 14 residues long. The CDR3 loop reads CAWSVQSTYNEQFF. CDR3 sequence (DNA): TGTGCCTGGAGTGTACAGAGCACCTACAATGAGCAGTTCTTC.

The V gene is TRBV28, the J gene TRBJ2-7, with 9 nucleotides matching TRBD2. V was clipped by 4 bases and J by 2 bases; unmatched bases: 9. CDR1 is MDHEN, CDR2 SYDVKM, per germline. The CDR3 totals 16 residues. The CDR3 DNA is TGTGCCAGCAGTTCCCCGGCCGGGACTAGCCCCTACGAGCAGTACTTC. It yields the protein CASSSPAGTSPYEQYF.

This chain links TRBV5-6 with TRBJ1-1; no clear D gene. The CDR3 contains 13 residues. The V gene lost 0 bases and the J gene lost 6 bases, with 9 bases spanning the gap. Germline CDR1 reads SGHDT; CDR2 reads YYEEEE. CDR3: CASSLAQIPEAFF. The CDR3, as DNA: TGTGCCAGCAGCTTGGCACAAATCCCTGAAGCTTTCTTT.

The chain recombines TRBV24-1 with TRBJ2-3, with TRBD2 identical over 7 bases. Germline assignment: CDR1 KGHDR and CDR2 SFDVKD. The CDR3 runs to 14 residues. The V and J ends lost 7 bases and 2 bases, in that order; junction bases with no gene match: 5. Written as DNA, the CDR3 is TGTGCCACCAGCGGGACTAAGCCCACAGATACGCAGTATTTT. Protein product: CATSGTKPTDTQYF.

V usage is TRBV2 and J usage is TRBJ2-3; TRBD1 aligns across 11 bases. V was clipped by 6 bases and J by 1 base; unmatched bases: 3. Germline-derived CDR1 and CDR2 are SNHLY and FYNNEI. There are 15 residues in the CDR3. The CDR3 region has the DNA TGTGCCAGCAGGGGACAGGGGGGAGGCACAGATACGCAGTATTTT. It yields the protein CASRGQGGGTDTQYF.

The CDR3, as DNA: TGTGCCAGCAGTCGCGACAGGGCTTCAGGCTACACCTTC. It yields the protein CASSRDRASGYTF. This chain joins TRBV11-2 and TRBJ1-2; 7 bases match TRBD1. The germline CDR1 and CDR2 sequences are SGHAT and FQNNGV. The CDR3 runs 13 residues. The junction had 9 bases not matched to a gene; V was cut back by 6 bases and J by 8 bases.

The chain's CDR3 is CASSLRQGATEAFF. DNA of the CDR3: TGTGCCAGCAGCCTACGACAGGGGGCCACTGAAGCTTTCTTT. This chain joins TRBV7-9 and TRBJ1-1; 10 bases fit TRBD1. The V and J ends lost 5 bases and 4 bases, in that order; junction bases with no gene match: 4. This CDR3 comprises 14 residues. Germline V gene data show CDR1 as SEHNR and CDR2 as FQNEAQ (reference sequence). Supplemented by reference TRBV7-9 and TRBJ1-1, the full variable domain reads DTGVSQNPRHKITKRGQNVTFRCDPISEHNRLYWYRQTLGQGPEFLTYFQNEAQLEKSRLLSDRFSAERPKGSFSTLEIQRTEQGDSAMYLCASSLRQGATEAFFGQGTRLTVV.